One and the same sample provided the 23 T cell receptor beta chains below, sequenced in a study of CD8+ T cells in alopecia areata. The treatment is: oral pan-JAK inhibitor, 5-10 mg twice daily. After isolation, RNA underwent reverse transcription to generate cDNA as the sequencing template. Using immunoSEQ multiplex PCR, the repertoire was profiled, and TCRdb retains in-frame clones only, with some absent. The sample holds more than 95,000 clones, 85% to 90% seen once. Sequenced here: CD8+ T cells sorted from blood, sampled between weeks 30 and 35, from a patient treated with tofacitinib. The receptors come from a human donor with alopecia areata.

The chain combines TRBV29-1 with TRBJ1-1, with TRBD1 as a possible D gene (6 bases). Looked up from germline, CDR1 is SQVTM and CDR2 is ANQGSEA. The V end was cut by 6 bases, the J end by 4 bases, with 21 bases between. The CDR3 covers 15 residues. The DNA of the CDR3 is TGCAGCGTGGTCTTCCGGGACATGGGGCCCACTGAAGCTTTCTTT. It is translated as CSVVFRDMGPTEAFF. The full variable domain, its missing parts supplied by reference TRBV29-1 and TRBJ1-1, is SAVISQKPSRDICQRGTSLTIQCQVDSQVTMMFWYRQQPGQSLTLIATANQGSEATYESGFVIDKFPISRPNLTFSTLTVSNMSPEDSSIYLCSVVFRDMGPTEAFFGQGTRLTVV.

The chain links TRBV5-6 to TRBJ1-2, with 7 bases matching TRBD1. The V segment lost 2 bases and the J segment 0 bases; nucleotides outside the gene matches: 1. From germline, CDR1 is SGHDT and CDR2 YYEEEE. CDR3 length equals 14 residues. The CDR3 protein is CASSLGQANYGYTF. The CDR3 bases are TGTGCCAGCAGCTTAGGACAGGCTAACTATGGCTACACCTTC.

This CDR3 is CASSQDPGPYEQYF. DNA of the CDR3: TGTGCCAGCAGCCAAGATCCCGGCCCCTACGAGCAGTACTTC. V usage is TRBV7-9 and J usage is TRBJ2-5; D remains ambiguous. TRBJ2-7 matches the DNA end more closely, so the J call is doubtful. Germline CDR1 and CDR2: SEHNR and FQNEAQ (reference sequence). The CDR3 spans 14 residues.

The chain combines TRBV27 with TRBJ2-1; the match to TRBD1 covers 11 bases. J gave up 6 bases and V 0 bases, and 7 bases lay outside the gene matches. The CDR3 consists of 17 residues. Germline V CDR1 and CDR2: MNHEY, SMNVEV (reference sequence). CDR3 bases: TGTGCCAGCAGTTTATCGAGGACAGGGGGCCTACTCAATGAGCAGTTCTTC. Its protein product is CASSLSRTGGLLNEQFF.

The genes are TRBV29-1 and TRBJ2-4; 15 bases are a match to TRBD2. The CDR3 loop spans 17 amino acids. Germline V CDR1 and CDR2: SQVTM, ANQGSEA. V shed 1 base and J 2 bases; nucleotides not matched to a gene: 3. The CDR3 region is CSVEGTSGGETKNIQYF. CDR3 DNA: TGCAGCGTTGAAGGGACTAGCGGGGGGGAGACCAAAAACATTCAGTACTTC. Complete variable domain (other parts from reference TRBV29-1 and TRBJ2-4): SAVISQKPSRDICQRGTSLTIQCQVDSQVTMMFWYRQQPGQSLTLIATANQGSEATYESGFVIDKFPISRPNLTFSTLTVSNMSPEDSSIYLCSVEGTSGGETKNIQYFGAGTRLSVL.

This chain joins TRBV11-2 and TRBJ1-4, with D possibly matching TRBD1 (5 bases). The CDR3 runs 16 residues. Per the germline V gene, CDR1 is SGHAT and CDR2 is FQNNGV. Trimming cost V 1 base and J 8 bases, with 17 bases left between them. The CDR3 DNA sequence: TGTGCCAGCAGCTTAGCTGGGACGGCCTCTTGGGAAAAACTGTTTTTT. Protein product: CASSLAGTASWEKLFF.

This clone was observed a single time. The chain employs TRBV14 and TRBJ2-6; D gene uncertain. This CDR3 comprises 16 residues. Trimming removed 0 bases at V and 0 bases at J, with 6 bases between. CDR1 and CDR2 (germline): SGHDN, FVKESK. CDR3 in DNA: TGTGCCAGCAGCCAAGAAGATTTCTCTGGGGCCAACGTCCTGACTTTC. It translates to CASSQEDFSGANVLTF. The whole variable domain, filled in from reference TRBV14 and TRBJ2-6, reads EAGVTQFPSHSVIEKGQTVTLRCDPISGHDNLYWYRRVMGKEIKFLLHFVKESKQDESGMPNNRFLAERTGGTYSTLKVQPAELEDSGVYFCASSQEDFSGANVLTFGAGSRLTVL.

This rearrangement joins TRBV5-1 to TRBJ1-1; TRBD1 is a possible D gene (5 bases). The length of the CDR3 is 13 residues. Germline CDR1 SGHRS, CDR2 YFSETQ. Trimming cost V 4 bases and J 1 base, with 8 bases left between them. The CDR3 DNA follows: TGCGCCAGCAGCCCGGACACGAACACTGAAGCTTTCTTT. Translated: CASSPDTNTEAFF.

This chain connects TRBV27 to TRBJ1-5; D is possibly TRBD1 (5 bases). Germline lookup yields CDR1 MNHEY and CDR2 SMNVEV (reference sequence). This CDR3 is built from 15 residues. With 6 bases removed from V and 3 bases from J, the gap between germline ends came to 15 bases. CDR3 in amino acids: CASSRAGGSNQPQHF. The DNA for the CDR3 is TGTGCCAGCAGCCGGGCCGGGGGGTCCAATCAGCCCCAGCATTTT.

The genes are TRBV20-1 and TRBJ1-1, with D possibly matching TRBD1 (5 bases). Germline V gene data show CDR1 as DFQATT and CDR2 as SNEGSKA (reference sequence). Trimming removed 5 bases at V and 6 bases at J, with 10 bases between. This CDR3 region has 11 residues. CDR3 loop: CSAWDGPEAFF. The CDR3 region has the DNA TGCAGTGCTTGGGACGGACCTGAAGCTTTCTTT.

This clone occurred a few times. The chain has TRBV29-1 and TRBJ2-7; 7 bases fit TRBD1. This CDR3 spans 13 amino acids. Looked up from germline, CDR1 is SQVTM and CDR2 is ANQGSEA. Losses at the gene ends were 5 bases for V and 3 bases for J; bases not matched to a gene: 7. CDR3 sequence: CSVYRDSSYEQYF. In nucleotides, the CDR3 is TGCAGCGTTTACCGGGACAGTAGCTACGAGCAGTACTTC.

The CDR3: CASSYLRPAGEAFF. CDR3 nucleotide sequence: TGTGCCAGCTCGTACCTCCGGCCAGCGGGGGAAGCTTTCTTT. This chain uses TRBV18 with TRBJ1-1; D is unclear. Trimming shortened V by 6 bases and J by 8 bases, and 19 bases separated the two germline ends. CDR3 length: 14 amino acids. CDR1 and CDR2 from the germline V gene are KGHSH and LQKENI.

In nucleotides, the CDR3 is TGCGCCAGCAGCCCCGGTGGAGGGGGGGGCATTCAGTACTTC. Encoded protein: CASSPGGGGGIQYF. The chain uses TRBV4-1 and TRBJ2-4; TRBD2 might be the D (7 bases). The ends were cut back, 4 bases at V and 9 bases at J, with 16 bases in the middle. The CDR3 length is 14 residues. CDR1 is MGHRA, CDR2 YSYEKL, per germline.

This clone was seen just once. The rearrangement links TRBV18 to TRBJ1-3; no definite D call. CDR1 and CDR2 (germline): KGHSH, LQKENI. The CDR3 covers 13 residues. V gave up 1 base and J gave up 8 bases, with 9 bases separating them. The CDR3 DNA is TGTGCCAGCTCACCACTCTCCGCGGACACCATATATTTT. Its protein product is CASSPLSADTIYF. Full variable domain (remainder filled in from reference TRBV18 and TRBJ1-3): NAGVMQNPRHLVRRRGQEARLRCSPMKGHSHVYWYRQLPEEGLKFMVYLQKENIIDESGMPKERFSAEFPKEGPSILRIQQVVRGDSAAYFCASSPLSADTIYFGEGSWLTVV.

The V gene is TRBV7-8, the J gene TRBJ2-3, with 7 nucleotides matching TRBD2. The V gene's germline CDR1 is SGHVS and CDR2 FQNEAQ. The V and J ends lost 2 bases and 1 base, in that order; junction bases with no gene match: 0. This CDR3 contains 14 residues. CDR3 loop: CASSLTSGTDTQYF. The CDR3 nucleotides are TGTGCCAGCAGCTTAACTAGCGGCACAGATACGCAGTATTTT.

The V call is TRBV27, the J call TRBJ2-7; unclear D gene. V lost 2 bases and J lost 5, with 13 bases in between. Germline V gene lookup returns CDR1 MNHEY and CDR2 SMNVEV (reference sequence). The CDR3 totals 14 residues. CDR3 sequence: CASSLAASFHEQYF. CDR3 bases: TGTGCCAGCAGTTTAGCGGCGTCCTTTCACGAGCAGTACTTC.

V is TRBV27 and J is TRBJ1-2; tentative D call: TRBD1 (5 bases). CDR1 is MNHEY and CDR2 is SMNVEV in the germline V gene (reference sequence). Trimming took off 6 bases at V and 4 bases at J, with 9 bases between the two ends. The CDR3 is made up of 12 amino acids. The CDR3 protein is CASRKGSYGYTF. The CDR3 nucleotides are TGTGCCAGCAGGAAGGGGAGCTATGGCTACACCTTC.

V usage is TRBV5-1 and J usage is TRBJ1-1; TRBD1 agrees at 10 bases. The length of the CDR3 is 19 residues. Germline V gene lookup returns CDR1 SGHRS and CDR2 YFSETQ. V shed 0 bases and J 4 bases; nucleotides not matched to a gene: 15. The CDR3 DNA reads TGCGCCAGCAGCTTGGAGGGACAGGGGATAGGAAACCTGATCACTGAAGCTTTCTTT. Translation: CASSLEGQGIGNLITEAFF.

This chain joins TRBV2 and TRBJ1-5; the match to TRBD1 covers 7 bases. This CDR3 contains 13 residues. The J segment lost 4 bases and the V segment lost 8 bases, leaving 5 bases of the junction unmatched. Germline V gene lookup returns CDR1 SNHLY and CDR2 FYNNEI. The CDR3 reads CASLGRGNQPQHF. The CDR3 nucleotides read TGTGCCAGCCTAGGCAGGGGGAATCAGCCCCAGCATTTT.

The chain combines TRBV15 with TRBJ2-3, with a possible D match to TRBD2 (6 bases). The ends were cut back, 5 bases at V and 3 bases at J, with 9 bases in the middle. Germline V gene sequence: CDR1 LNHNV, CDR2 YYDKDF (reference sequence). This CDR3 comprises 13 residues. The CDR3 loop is CATSPGATDTQYF. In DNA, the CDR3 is TGTGCCACCAGCCCGGGAGCGACAGATACGCAGTATTTT.

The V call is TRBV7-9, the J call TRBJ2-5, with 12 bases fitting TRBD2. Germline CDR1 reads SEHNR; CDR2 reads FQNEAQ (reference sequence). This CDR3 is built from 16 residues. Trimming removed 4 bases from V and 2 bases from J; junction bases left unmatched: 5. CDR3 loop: CASSSGLAGPQETQYF. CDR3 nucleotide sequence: TGTGCCAGCAGCTCGGGACTAGCGGGCCCTCAAGAGACCCAGTACTTC.

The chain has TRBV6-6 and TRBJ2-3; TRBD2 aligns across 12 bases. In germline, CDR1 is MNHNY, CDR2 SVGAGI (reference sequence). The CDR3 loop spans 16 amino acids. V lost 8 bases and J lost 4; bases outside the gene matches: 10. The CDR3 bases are TGTGCCAGCGGACCCCGACTAGCGGGAGAACCAGATACGCAGTATTTT. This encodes CASGPRLAGEPDTQYF.

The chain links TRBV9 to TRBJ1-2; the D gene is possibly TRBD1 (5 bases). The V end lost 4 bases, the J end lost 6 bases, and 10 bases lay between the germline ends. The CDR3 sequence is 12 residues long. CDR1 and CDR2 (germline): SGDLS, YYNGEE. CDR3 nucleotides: TGTGCCAGCAGCCCCCGCAGGGATGGCTACACCTTC. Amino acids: CASSPRRDGYTF.